The sequence of this T cell receptor beta chain was determined in a study of vaccination effects on CD4 cells after COVID-19. Turning to this clone: What it recognizes is unknown.

Peptide-pool stimulation followed by sequencing identified expanded antigen-specific CD4+ clonotypes in the ViraFEST assay. Subsequent to approximately 11 days of culture, CD4+ T cells were isolated. Vaccinated recipients, who were negative for nucleocapsid antibodies, had no history of SARS-CoV-2 infection. Each well held 1.5 million to 2.5 million PBMC cultured with around 10 ug/ml peptides and 10 IU/ml IL-2. Germline V gives CDR1 MNHEY, CDR2 SVGAGI. Trimming at V came to 7 bases and at J to 5 bases, leaving 7 bases not matched to a gene. CDR3 length equals 14 residues. Sequencing used immunoSEQ multiplex PCR; TCRdb keeps in-frame clones, though not all of them. The sample yields some 25,000 clones, approximately 64% seen once.

The V call is TRBV6-5, the J call TRBJ1-2, with 10 positions matching TRBD1. Source: CD4+ T cells from PBMCs cultured with HCoV-OC43 spike peptides, taken before COVID-19 vaccination. Subset indicated: HCoV-OC43 spike overlapping peptide pool stimulation. The sequence came from a human donor who received a COVID-19 vaccine. The CDR3 loop is CASNSGDRGYGYTF. As DNA, the CDR3 is TGTGCCAGCAATTCCGGGGACAGGGGTTATGGCTACACCTTC.